This T cell receptor (beta chain) emerged from a study of T cells after somatic rescue of genetic block. This clone was seen only once. Produced via immunoSEQ multiplex PCR; TCRdb's table is partial and in-frame only. The sample lists roughly 12,000 clones; around 74% were seen once. The CDR3 runs 16 residues. Trimming removed 4 bases at V and 2 bases at J, with 15 bases between. Germline V CDR1 and CDR2: SQVTM, ANQGSEA. Input material: peripheral blood mononuclear cells (PBMCs). J is TRBJ2-6 and V is TRBV29-1; D is perhaps TRBD1 (6 bases). The TCR originated in a boy aged 5-17 years. The CDR3 DNA follows: TGCAGCGTTGGGGGCAGGGGTCTGACTGGGGCCAACGTCCTGACTTTC. Its translation: CSVGGRGLTGANVLTF.